This T cell receptor beta chain was recorded in a study of CD8+CD57+ T cells in acquired aplastic anemia. Looking at the study overall: Yields of DNA that came from sorted CD4+ and CD8+ cells averaged 3.2 ug.

Trimming shortened V by 1 base and J by 0 bases, and 4 bases separated the two germline ends. The CDR3 contains 14 residues. CDR1 LNHNV and CDR2 YYDKDF come from the germline V gene (reference sequence). Genomic DNA acted as the template from which TCR beta VDJ combination and CDR3 sequence profiling were carried out. Using its own MiXCR run on the reads, TCRdb lists one record per CDR3 protein. In the table there are around 180,000 distinct CDR3 sequences, less than 50% of which are singletons. The study, taken as a whole, reports: The number of CD8+ CDR3 sequences shared by patients and controls was around 30.

The authors sequenced patients whose flow cytometry had shown CD8+CD57+ cell expansion. Severe acquired aplastic anemia was diagnosed in all patients. This clonotype was counted only a few times. What it recognizes is unknown. The sequenced material came from sorted CD4+, CD8+, or CD8+CD57+ T cells (not recorded which) from PBMCs. The chain combines TRBV15 with TRBJ1-3; no clear D. The sequence was collected from a human donor with aplastic anemia. Here the CDR3 reads CATSRGVSGNTIYF. The CDR3 nucleotides are TGTGCCACCAGCAGAGGGGTCTCTGGAAACACCATATATTTT. Filled out from reference TRBV15 and TRBJ1-3, the complete variable domain reads DAMVIQNPRYQVTQFGKPVTLSCSQTLNHNVMYWYQQKSSQAPKLLFHYYDKDFNNEADTPDNFQSRRPNTSFCFLDIRSPGLGDTAMYLCATSRGVSGNTIYFGEGSWLTVV.